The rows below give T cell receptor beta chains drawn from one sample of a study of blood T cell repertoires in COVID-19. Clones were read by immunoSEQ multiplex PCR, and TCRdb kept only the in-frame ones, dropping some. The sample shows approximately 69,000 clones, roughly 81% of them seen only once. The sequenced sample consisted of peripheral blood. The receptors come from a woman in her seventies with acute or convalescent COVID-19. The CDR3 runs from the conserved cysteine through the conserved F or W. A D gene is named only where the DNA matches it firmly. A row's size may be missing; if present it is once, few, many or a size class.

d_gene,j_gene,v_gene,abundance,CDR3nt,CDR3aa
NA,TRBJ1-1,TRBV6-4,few,TGTGCCACCCGAGGGGAGGGAGCGCTGAACACTGAAGCTTTCTTT,CATRGEGALNTEAFF
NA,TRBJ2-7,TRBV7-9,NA,TGTGCCAGCAGCCCGGGGGTCCTAGGGGAGCAGTACTTC,CASSPGVLGEQYF
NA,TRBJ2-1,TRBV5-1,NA,TGCGCCAGCAGCCGGGAGTTACAGTACAATGAGCAGTTCTTC,CASSRELQYNEQFF
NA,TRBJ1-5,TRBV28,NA,TGTGCCAGCAGGACCCCGGGGGGTAGCAATCAGCCCCAGCATTTT,CASRTPGGSNQPQHF
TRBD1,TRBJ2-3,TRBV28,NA,TGTGCCAGCAGTCTGATCCACCCGGGACAGGGGGCGCCTATTAGCACAGATACGCAGTATTTT,CASSLIHPGQGAPISTDTQYF
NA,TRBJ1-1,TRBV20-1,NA,TGCAGTGCTGACAGGAACACTGAAGCTTTCTTT,CSADRNTEAFF
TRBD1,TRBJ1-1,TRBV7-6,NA,TGTGCCAGCAGCCCCCGGACAGGGTGGACTGAAGCTTTCTTT,CASSPRTGWTEAFF
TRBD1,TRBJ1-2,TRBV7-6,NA,TGTGCCAGCAGCTTTACAGGGGGCGCATATGGCTACACCTTC,CASSFTGGAYGYTF
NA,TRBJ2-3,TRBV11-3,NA,TGTGCCAGCAGCCGACCAGGCGTGGATACGCAGTATTTT,CASSRPGVDTQYF
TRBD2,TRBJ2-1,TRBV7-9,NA,TGTGCCAGCAGCTCCGGGACTAGCGGGGATGAGCAGTTCTTC,CASSSGTSGDEQFF
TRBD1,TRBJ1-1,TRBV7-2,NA,TGTGCCAGCAGACCCGGGACAGGGGTCATGAACACTGAAGCTTTCTTT,CASRPGTGVMNTEAFF
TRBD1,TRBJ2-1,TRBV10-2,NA,TGCGCCAGCAGGGACAGGGGCCGAGCCTACAATGAGCAGTTCTTC,CASRDRGRAYNEQFF
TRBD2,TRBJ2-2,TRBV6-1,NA,TGTGCCAGCAGTGCGGGACTAGCGGGAGGGCCGGACGGGGAGCTGTTTTTT,CASSAGLAGGPDGELFF
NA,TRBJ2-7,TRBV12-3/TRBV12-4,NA,TGTGCCAGCAGTTTAAACAGGGCTGGCGAGCAGTACTTC,CASSLNRAGEQYF
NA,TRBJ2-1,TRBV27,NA,TGTGCCAGCAGCCTAAGATACTCGGGTGGTGAGCAGTTCTTC,CASSLRYSGGEQFF
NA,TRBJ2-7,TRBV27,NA,TGTGCCAGCAGCCTCATAGGCCGGAGGGAGCAGTACTTC,CASSLIGRREQYF
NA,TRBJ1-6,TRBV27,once,TGTGCCAGCAGTTTGGTTTGGGGGCAGAATAATTCACCCCTCCACTTT,CASSLVWGQNNSPLHF
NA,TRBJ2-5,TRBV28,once,TGTGCCAGCAGAACGGGAGATGAGACCCAGTACTTC,CASRTGDETQYF
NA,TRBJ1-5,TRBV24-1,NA,TGTGCCACCAGTGATTCGAGGTATCAGTCCAATCAGCCCCAGCATTTT,CATSDSRYQSNQPQHF
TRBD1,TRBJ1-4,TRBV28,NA,TGTGCCAGCAGTTCCGGGACAGGGGCAGTCGGTGAAAAACTGTTTTTT,CASSSGTGAVGEKLFF